This T cell receptor (beta chain) was sequenced for a study of early T cells in non-severe SARS-CoV-2 infection. Study information: Whole-blood bulk RNA, unsorted, was sequenced, and chains were unpaired. Study-level findings and limits: There was a bias toward anti-spike CD8 responses in VDJdb matching, which missed private and CD4 specificities.

Trimming left V 8 bases short and J 3 bases short, with 14 bases between. Germline assignment: CDR1 MGHRA and CDR2 YSYEKL. This CDR3 is 13 amino acids long. Concerning this clonotype itself: Its specificity is unknown.

As part of library construction, unique molecular identifiers were attached to individual cDNA molecules. Via MiXCR, TCRdb re-called the 5' RACE reads, giving one row per CDR3 protein. This table has approximately 69,000 distinct CDR3 sequences, under 15% appearing once. The sequenced sample was whole blood, obtained at baseline. The chain couples TRBV4-1 to TRBJ2-7; tentative D call: TRBD1 (6 bases). The clonotype originates from an adult who was a healthcare worker with PCR-confirmed SARS-CoV-2 infection or an uninfected control (not recorded which). CDR3 protein: CASGERTVYEQYF. The CDR3 DNA reads TGCGCCAGCGGGGAGAGGACAGTCTACGAGCAGTACTTC.